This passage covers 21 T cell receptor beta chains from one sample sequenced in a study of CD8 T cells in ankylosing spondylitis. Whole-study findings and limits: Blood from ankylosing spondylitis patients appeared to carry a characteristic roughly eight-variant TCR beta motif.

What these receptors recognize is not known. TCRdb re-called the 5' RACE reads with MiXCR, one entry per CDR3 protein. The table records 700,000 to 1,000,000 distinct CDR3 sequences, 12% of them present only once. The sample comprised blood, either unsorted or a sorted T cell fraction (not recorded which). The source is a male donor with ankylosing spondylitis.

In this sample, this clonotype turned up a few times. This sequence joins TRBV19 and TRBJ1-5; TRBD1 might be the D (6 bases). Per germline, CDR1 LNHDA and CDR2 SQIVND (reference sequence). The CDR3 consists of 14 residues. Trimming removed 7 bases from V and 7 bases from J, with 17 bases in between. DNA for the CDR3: TGTGCCAGTAATAAAGACAGGTTCGGGCAGCCCCAGCATTTT. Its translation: CASNKDRFGQPQHF.

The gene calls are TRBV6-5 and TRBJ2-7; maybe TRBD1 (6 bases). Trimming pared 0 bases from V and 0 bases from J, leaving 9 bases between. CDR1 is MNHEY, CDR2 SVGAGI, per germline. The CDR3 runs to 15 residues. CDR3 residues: CASSYSGGSSYEQYF. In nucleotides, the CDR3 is TGTGCCAGCAGTTACTCAGGGGGAAGCTCCTACGAGCAGTACTTC.

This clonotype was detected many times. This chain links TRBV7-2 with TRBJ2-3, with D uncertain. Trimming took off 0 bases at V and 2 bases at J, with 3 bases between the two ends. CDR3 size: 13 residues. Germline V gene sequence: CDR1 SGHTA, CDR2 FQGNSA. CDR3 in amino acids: CASSLAYTDTQYF. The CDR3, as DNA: TGTGCCAGCAGCTTAGCGTACACAGATACGCAGTATTTT.

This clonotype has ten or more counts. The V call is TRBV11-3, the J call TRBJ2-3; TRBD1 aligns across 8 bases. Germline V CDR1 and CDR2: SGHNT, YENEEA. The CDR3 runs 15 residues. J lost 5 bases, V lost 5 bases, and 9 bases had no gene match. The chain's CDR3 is CASSAGTGGEDTQYF. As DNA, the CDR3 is TGTGCCAGCAGCGCGGGGACAGGCGGTGAAGATACGCAGTATTTT.

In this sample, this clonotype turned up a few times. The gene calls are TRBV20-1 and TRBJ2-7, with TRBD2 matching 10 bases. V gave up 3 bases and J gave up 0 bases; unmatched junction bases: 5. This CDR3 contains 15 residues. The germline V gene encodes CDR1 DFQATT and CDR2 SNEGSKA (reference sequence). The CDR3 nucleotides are TGCAGTGCTAGTCTTCCTAGCGGGGGCTCCTACGAGCAGTACTTC. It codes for CSASLPSGGSYEQYF.

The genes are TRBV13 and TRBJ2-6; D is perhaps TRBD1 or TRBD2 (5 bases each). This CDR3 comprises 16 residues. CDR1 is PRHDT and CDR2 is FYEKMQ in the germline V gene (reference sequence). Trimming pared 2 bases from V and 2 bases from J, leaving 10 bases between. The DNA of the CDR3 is TGTGCCAGCAGCTTAAATTGGGACCCTGGGGCCAACGTCCTGACTTTC. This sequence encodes CASSLNWDPGANVLTF.

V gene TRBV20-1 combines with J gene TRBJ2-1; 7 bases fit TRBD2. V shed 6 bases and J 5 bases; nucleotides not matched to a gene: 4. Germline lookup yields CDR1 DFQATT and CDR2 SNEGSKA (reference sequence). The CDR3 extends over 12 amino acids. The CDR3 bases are TGCAGTGCAGTCCGGGGGGACAATGAGCAGTTCTTC. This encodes CSAVRGDNEQFF.

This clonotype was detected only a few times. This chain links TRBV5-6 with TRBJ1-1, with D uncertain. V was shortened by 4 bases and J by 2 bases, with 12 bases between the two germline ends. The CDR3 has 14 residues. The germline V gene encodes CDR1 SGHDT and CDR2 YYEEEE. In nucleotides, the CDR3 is TGTGCCAGCAGCCGGTTAGGAGGAAACACTGAAGCTTTCTTT. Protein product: CASSRLGGNTEAFF.

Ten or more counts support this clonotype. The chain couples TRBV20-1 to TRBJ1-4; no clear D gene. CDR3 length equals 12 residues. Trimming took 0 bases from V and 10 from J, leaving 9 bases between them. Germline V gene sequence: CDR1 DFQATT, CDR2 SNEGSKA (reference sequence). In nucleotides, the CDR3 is TGCAGTGCTAGAGAAGGGTTCGGAAAACTGTTTTTT. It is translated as CSAREGFGKLFF.

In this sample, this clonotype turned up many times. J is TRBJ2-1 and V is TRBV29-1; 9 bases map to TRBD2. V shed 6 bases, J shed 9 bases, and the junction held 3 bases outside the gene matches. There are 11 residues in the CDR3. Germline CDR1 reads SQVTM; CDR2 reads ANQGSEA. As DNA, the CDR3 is TGCAGCGTCCGAGCGGGAGGTGAGCAGTTCTTC. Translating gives CSVRAGGEQFF.

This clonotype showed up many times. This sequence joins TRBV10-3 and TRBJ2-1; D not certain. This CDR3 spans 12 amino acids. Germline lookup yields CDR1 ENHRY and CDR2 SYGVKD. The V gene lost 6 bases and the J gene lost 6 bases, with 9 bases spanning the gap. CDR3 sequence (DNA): TGTGCCATCAGGCGCCCTAGCAATGAGCAGTTCTTC. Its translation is CAIRRPSNEQFF.

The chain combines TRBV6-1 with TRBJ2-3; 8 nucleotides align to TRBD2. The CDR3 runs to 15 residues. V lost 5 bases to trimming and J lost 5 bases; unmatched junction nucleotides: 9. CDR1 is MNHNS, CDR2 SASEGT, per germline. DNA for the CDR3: TGTGCCAGCAGTAAACTAGCGGAGGTGGGAGATACGCAGTATTTT. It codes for CASSKLAEVGDTQYF.

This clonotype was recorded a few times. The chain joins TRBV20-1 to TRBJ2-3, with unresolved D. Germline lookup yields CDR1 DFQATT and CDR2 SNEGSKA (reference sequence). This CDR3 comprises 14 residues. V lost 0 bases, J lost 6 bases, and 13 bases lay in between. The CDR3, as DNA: TGCAGTGCTAGAGATGGCGGTAGTGGTGATACGCAGTATTTT. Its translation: CSARDGGSGDTQYF.

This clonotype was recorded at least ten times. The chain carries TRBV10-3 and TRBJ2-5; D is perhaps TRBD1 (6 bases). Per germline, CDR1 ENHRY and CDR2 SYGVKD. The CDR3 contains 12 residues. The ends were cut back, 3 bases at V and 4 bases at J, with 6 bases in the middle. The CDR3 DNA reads TGTGCCATCAGTGACAGGGGAGAGACCCAGTACTTC. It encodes CAISDRGETQYF.

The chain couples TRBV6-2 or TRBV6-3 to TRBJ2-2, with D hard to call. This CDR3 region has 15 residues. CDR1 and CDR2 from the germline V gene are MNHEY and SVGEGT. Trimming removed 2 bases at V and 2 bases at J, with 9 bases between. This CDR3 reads CASSYLPGNTGELFF. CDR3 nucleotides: TGTGCCAGCAGTTACCTTCCGGGCAACACCGGGGAGCTGTTTTTT.

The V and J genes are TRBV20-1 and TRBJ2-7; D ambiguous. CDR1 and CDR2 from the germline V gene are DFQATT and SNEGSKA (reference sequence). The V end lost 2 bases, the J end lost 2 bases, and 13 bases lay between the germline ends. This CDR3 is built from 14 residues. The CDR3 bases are TGCAGTGCTAGAATCCCGGCAGGTACCTACGAGCAGTACTTC. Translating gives CSARIPAGTYEQYF.

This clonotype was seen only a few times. CDR3 bases: TGCAGTGCTAGAGTGATCGGTATGAACACTGAAGCTTTCTTT. Amino acids: CSARVIGMNTEAFF. The chain has TRBV20-1 and TRBJ1-1; D remains unclear. The V end lost 1 base, the J end lost 0 bases, and 9 bases lay between the germline ends. Germline loops: CDR1 DFQATT, CDR2 SNEGSKA (reference sequence). CDR3 length: 14 residues.

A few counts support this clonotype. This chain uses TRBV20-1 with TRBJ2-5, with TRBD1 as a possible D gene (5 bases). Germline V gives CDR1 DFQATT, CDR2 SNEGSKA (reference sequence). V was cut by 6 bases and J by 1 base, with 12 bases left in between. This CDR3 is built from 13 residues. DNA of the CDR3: TGCAGTGCCGCCCGACAGATCCAAGAGACCCAGTACTTC. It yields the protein CSAARQIQETQYF.

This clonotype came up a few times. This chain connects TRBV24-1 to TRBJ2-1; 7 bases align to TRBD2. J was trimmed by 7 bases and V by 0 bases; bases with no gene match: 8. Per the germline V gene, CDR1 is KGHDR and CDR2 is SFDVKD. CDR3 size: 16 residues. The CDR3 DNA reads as TGTGCCACCAGTGATTTGAAAAGCGGGGTCGGTAATGAGCAGTTCTTC. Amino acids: CATSDLKSGVGNEQFF.

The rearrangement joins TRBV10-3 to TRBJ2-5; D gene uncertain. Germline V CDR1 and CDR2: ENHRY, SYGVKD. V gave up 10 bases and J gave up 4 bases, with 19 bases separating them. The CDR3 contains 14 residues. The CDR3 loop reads CATNSGQLRETQYF. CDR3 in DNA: TGTGCCACCAACTCCGGGCAGCTACGAGAGACCCAGTACTTC.

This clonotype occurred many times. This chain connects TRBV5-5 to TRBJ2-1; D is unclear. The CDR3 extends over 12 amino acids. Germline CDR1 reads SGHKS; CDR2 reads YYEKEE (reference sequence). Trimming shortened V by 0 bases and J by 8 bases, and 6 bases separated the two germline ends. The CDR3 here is CASSLAWDEQFF. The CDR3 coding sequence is TGTGCCAGCAGCTTGGCCTGGGATGAGCAGTTCTTC. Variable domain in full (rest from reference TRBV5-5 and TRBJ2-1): DAGVTQSPTHLIKTRGQQVTLRCSPISGHKSVSWYQQVLGQGPQFIFQYYEKEERGRGNFPDRFSARQFPNYSSELNVNALLLGDSALYLCASSLAWDEQFFGPGTRLTVL.